The next 10 T cell receptor beta chains were all read from a single sample in a study of T cells in localized non-small cell lung cancer. Some clones are missing from TCRdb's copy, which holds only in-frame ones; the method was immunoSEQ multiplex PCR. The sample consists of 75,000 to 95,000 clones, roughly 90% of them appearing once. The sample here was peripheral blood, taken before any cancer treatment. The receptor set was obtained from a man aged 35 to 69 with stage I squamous cell lung carcinoma.

The V and J genes are TRBV5-8 and TRBJ2-3; D is possibly TRBD2 (6 bases). Germline loops: CDR1 SGHTS, CDR2 YDEGEE. V was clipped by 4 bases and J by 4 bases, with 13 bases between them. The CDR3 is 14 residues long. Here the CDR3 DNA reads TGTGCCAGCAGCGGTGCGGGGTGGCCAGATACGCAGTATTTT. As protein: CASSGAGWPDTQYF.

The chain couples TRBV2 to TRBJ2-1, with 9 bases aligning to TRBD2. The CDR3 is 15 residues long. V trimming: 0 bases; J trimming: 6 bases; junction bases outside the gene matches: 3. Germline lookup yields CDR1 SNHLY and CDR2 FYNNEI. The CDR3: CASSEASRGGNEQFF. The DNA for the CDR3 is TGTGCCAGCAGTGAAGCGTCGCGGGGGGGCAATGAGCAGTTCTTC. The full variable domain, completed using reference TRBV2 and TRBJ2-1, is EPEVTQTPSHQVTQMGQEVILRCVPISNHLYFYWYRQILGQKVEFLVSFYNNEISEKSEIFDDQFSVERPDGSNFTLKIRSTKLEDSAMYFCASSEASRGGNEQFFGPGTRLTVL.

The chain has TRBV5-1 and TRBJ2-4; 7 nucleotides align to TRBD1. Per the germline V gene, CDR1 is SGHRS and CDR2 is YFSETQ. The ends lost 4 bases at V and 5 bases at J; junction bases unmatched: 3. This CDR3 is 13 amino acids long. Written as DNA, the CDR3 is TGCGCCAGCAGCCCCGACAGGGAAAACATTCAGTACTTC. Its protein is CASSPDRENIQYF.

The chain combines TRBV5-4 with TRBJ2-5, with 7 positions matching TRBD1. V lost 0 bases to trimming and J lost 1 base; unmatched junction nucleotides: 3. Germline CDR1 is SGHNT and CDR2 is YYREEE (reference sequence). This CDR3 contains 15 residues. CDR3 loop: CASSLVSGGQETQYF. In nucleotides, the CDR3 is TGTGCCAGCAGCTTGGTTTCAGGGGGCCAAGAGACCCAGTACTTC.

V is TRBV5-1 and J is TRBJ1-6; 12 bases line up with TRBD1. Germline trimming cut 4 bases from V and 10 bases from J; bases unmatched to any gene: 9. Germline CDR1 and CDR2: SGHRS and YFSETQ. This CDR3 region has 16 residues. The CDR3 reads CASSPEGQGAGSPLHF. The CDR3 region has the DNA TGCGCCAGCAGCCCGGAGGGACAGGGGGCTGGATCACCCCTCCACTTT.

Details on this clone: This may be a read error, as it is one base from a much larger clone. This rearrangement joins TRBV11-3 to TRBJ2-7; perhaps TRBD1 as D (5 bases). This CDR3 has 13 amino acids. V was pared by 5 bases and J by 2 bases, with 10 bases between. CDR1 SGHNT and CDR2 YENEEA come from the germline V gene. For the CDR3, the DNA is TGTGCCAGCAGCAAGACAGAAACCTACGAGCAGTACTTC. It encodes CASSKTETYEQYF. Variable domain in full (rest from reference TRBV11-3 and TRBJ2-7): EAGVVQSPRYKIIEKKQPVAFWCNPISGHNTLYWYLQNLGQGPELLIRYENEEAVDDSQLPKDRFSAERLKGVDSTLKIQPAELGDSAVYLCASSKTETYEQYFGPGTRLTVT.

This rearrangement joins TRBV18 to TRBJ1-1, with 7 bases that match TRBD1. Germline CDR1 reads KGHSH; CDR2 reads LQKENI. V lost 4 bases, J lost 0 bases, and 8 bases stayed unmatched. This CDR3 is 16 amino acids long. The CDR3 is CASSLLTGQLNTEAFF. CDR3 coding DNA: TGTGCCAGCTCACTACTGACGGGACAGCTGAACACTGAAGCTTTCTTT.

This chain joins TRBV28 and TRBJ1-1; possibly TRBD1 for D (6 bases). V lost 4 bases, J lost 4 bases, and 13 bases lay in between. The CDR3 is made up of 14 amino acids. Germline lookup yields CDR1 MDHEN and CDR2 SYDVKM. CDR3 DNA sequence: TGTGCCAGCAGTTCCCAGGGGTTAGGCACTGAAGCTTTCTTT. Translated, it gives CASSSQGLGTEAFF.

CDR3 sequence reads: CASSLARDGGNQPQHF. The CDR3, as DNA: TGTGCCAGCAGCTTAGCCCGGGACGGCGGAAATCAGCCCCAGCATTTT. V gene TRBV7-8 combines with J gene TRBJ1-5, with a tentative D call TRBD1 (5 bases). Germline V gives CDR1 SGHVS, CDR2 FQNEAQ. Trimming removed 0 bases from V and 4 bases from J, with 13 bases in between. This CDR3 contains 16 residues.

This sequence joins TRBV19 and TRBJ2-7; possibly TRBD2 for D (6 bases). Deletions cut 6 bases from V and 5 bases from J, with 14 bases between. From germline, CDR1 is LNHDA and CDR2 SQIVND (reference sequence). The CDR3 length is 13 residues. CDR3 in DNA: TGTGCCAGTAGCGACCGGGGGACCAACGAGCAGTACTTC. Translated: CASSDRGTNEQYF.